This section outlines one T cell receptor (beta chain) sequence together with its context. This clone showed up just a few times. Which antigen it targets is not known. It has no much larger one-base neighbor in the sample; base qualities were not kept. The data stem from a study of T cell responses to AZD1222 COVID-19 vaccine (dated by TCRdb to the early 2020s). At the level of the whole study: TCR sequencing covered some 250 trial participants: some 210 given two doses of AZD1222 and 26 given two doses of MenACWY control vaccine. Trial participants were enrolled by age into 18-55, 56-69 and 70-plus year subgroups, with around 150, 28 and 57 TCR-sequenced participants respectively. Broad study findings and their caveats: Participants were mostly white British and included more females than males, and it was suggested by the authors that clonal diversity may have been underestimated. In the small 56-69-year group, the increase in depth fell short of significance, most likely because of low power. Spike-specific TCR breadth and depth rose significantly after two AZD1222 doses compared with day 0 and with MenACWY recipients. Because no samples from the day 14 peak response were available, repertoires could be characterized only after the peak T cell response. Conclusions about previously exposed vaccinees are limited, since just 5 to 7 AZD1222 recipients were seropositive for SARS-CoV-2 at baseline. CD4 TCRs associated with the vaccine covered the entire spike protein, and the dominant responses were in regions 160-218 and 743-854. Epitopes outside the regions mutated in the B.1.351 and B.1.1.7 variants were reportedly recognized by nearly half of the unique spike-specific TCRs.

The sample's time point label, decoded: about 28 days (+/-7) after the second vaccine dose. AZD1222 recipients with second doses at about 4 weeks or about 12 weeks were pooled, because spike-specific TCR depth and breadth did not differ between schedules. Samples from vaccinated people were obtained from the UK trials COV001 and COV002, which included a single-blind randomized controlled phase 2/3 trial of AZD1222 (ChAdOx1 nCoV-19) in healthy adults. For TCRbeta chain sequencing, PBMC samples from trial participants were taken at day 0 and at day 28 after the second dose. The CDR3 numbers 12 residues from cysteine through phenylalanine. The DNA shown is the 36-base CDR3, in frame from base 1. V sheds 3 bases and J sheds 3 bases, leaving 3 bases between their ends. The CDR3 regions of human TCRbeta chains were analyzed by immunosequencing. As for the original processing: Repertoire TCRs were checked for matches against a reference library of SARS-CoV-2-specific TCRs that had been generated using the MIRA antigen-specificity platform. Breadth meant the fraction of unique TCRs that were SARS-CoV-2-associated, whereas depth meant the fraction of total T cells that were SARS-CoV-2-associated. Using the MIRA data, each spike-specific TCR was assigned both to the spike region to which the TCR was reactive and to a CD4 or CD8 class. Log10-transformed breadth and depth values were compared by one-way ANOVA with Sidak's multiple comparisons tests. The table comes from immuneACCESS by way of TCRdb, which keeps in-frame sequences with V and J called. Part of the clones is missing from these tables; in studies checked, under half for an unresolved V gene and the rest for unknown reasons. Clone size and V and J calls were adopted from that table, with D and trimming inferred from the DNA. This sample holds about 120,000 clones; around 84% were observed only once. Of the sample, around 17% is held by the ten largest clones.

The specimen was peripheral blood, collected 28 days after the second AZD1222 dose. Recombination joined TRBV12-3 or TRBV12-4 with TRBJ1-3; the D gene remains uncertain. The origin of this receptor is an adult who received the AZD1222 COVID-19 vaccine. The bases are TGTGCCAGCAGTTTCTATGGAAACACCATATATTTT. It is translated as CASSFYGNTIYF.